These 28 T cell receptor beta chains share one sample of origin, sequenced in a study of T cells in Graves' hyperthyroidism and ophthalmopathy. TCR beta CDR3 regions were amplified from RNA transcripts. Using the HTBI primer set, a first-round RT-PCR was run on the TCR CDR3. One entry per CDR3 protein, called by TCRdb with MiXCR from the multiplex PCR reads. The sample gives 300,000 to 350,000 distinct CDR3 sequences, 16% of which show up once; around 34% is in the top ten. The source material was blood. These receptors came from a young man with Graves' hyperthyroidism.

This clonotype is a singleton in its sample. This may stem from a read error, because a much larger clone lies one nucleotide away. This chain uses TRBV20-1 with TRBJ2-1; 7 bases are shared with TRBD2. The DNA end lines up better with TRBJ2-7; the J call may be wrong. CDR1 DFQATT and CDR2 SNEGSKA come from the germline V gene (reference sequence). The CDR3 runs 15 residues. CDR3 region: CSASRTSRGVNEQYF. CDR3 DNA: TGCAGTGCTAGCAGGACTAGTCGGGGGGTGAATGAGCAGTACTTC.

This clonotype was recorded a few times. CDR3 sequence (DNA): TGCAGTGCTAGTGACAGAAACCCTGGCTACACCTTC. Translating gives CSASDRNPGYTF. V gene TRBV20-1 combines with J gene TRBJ1-2; tentatively, D is TRBD1 (5 bases). CDR1 is DFQATT, CDR2 SNEGSKA, per germline (reference sequence). The V end was cut by 3 bases, the J end by 7 bases, with 12 bases between. CDR3 length: 12 residues.

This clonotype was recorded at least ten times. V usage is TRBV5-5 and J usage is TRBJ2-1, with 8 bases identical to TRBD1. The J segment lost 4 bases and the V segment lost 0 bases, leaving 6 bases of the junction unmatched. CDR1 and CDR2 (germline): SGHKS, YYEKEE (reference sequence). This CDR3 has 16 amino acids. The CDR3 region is CASSLDRGWFYNEQFF. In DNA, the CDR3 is TGTGCCAGCAGCTTGGACAGGGGGTGGTTTTACAATGAGCAGTTCTTC.

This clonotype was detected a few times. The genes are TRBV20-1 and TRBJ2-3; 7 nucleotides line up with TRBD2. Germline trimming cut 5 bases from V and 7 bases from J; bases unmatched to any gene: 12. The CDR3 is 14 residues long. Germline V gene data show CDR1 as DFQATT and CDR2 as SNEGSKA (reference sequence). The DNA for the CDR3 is TGCAGTGCTGATGCTAGCGGAGACCTTAATACGCAGTATTTT. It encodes CSADASGDLNTQYF.

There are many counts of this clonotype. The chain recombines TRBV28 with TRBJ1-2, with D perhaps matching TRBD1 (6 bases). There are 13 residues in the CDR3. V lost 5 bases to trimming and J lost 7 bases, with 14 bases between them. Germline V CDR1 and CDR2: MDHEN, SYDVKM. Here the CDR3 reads CASSARGATGYTF. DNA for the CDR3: TGTGCCAGCAGTGCTCGGGGGGCGACTGGCTACACCTTC.

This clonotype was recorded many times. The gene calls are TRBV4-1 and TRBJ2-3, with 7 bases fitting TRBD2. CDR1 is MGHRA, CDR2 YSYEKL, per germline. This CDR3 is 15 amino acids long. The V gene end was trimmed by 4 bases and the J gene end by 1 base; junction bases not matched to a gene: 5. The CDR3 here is CASSRTRLRTDTQYF. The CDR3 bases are TGCGCCAGCAGCCGGACTAGATTACGCACAGATACGCAGTATTTT.

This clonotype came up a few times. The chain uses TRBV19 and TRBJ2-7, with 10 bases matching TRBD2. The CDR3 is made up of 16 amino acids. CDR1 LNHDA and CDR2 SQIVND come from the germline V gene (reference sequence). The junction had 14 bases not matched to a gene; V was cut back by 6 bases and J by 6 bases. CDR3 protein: CASRGLAGDEQREQYF. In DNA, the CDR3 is TGTGCCAGTAGGGGTCTAGCGGGAGATGAACAGCGCGAGCAGTACTTC.

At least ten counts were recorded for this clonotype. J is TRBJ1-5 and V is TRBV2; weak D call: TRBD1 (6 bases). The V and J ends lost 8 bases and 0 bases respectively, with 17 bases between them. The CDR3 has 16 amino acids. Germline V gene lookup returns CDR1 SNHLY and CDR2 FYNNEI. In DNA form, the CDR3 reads TGTGCCAGCCGGCCCCGGGGGCTTGGTAGCAATCAGCCCCAGCATTTT. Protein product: CASRPRGLGSNQPQHF.

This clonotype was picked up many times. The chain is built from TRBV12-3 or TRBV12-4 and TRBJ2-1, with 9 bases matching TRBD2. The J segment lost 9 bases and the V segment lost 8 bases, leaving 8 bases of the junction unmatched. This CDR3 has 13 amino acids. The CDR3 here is CASGGRAGLEQFF. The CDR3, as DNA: TGTGCCAGCGGCGGGAGGGCCGGACTTGAGCAGTTCTTC.

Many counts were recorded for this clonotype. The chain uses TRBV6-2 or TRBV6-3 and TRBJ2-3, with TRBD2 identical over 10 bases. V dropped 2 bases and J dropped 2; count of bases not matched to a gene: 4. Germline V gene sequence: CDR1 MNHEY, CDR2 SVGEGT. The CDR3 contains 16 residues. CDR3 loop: CASSYGTSEHTDTQYF. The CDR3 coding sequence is TGTGCCAGCAGTTACGGGACTAGCGAACACACAGATACGCAGTATTTT.

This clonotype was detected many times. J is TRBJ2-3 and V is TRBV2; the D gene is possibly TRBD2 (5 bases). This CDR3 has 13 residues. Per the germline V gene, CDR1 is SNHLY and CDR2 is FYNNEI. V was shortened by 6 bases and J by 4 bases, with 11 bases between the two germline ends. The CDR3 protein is CASSGVASDTQYF. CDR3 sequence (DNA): TGTGCCAGCAGCGGGGTAGCGTCAGATACGCAGTATTTT.

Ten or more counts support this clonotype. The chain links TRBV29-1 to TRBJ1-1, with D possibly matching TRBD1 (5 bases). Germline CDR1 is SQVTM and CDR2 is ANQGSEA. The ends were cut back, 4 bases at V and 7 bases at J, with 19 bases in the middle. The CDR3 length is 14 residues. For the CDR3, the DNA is TGCAGCGTTGCCCTCACGACAGCTTTAAATGAAGCTTTCTTT. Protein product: CSVALTTALNEAFF.

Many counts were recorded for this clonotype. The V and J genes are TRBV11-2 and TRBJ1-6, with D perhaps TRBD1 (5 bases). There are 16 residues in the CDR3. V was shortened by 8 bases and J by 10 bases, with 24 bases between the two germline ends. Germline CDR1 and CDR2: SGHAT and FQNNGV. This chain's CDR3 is CASRDFGRARGSPLHF. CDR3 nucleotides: TGTGCCAGCCGCGACTTCGGGAGGGCCCGGGGGTCACCCCTCCACTTT.

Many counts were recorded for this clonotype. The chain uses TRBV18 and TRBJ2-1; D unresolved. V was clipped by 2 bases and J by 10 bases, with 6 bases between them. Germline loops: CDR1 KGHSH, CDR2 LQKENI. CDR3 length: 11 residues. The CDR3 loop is CASSPGKEQFF. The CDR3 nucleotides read TGTGCCAGCTCACCAGGGAAGGAGCAGTTCTTC.

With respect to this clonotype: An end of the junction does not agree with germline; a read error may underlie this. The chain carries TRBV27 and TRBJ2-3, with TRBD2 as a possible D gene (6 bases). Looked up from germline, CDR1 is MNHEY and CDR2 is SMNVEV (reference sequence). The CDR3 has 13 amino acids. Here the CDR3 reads CTSSLANSDTQYF. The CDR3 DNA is TGTACCAGCTCGCTAGCGAACTCAGATACGCAGTATTTT.

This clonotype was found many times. The CDR3 reads CASEGQDEETQYF. Here the CDR3 DNA reads TGTGCCAGCGAAGGACAGGATGAAGAGACCCAGTACTTC. The chain couples TRBV12-3 or TRBV12-4 to TRBJ2-5; the match to TRBD1 covers 7 bases. This CDR3 is 13 amino acids long. After removal of 8 bases from V and 3 bases from J, the junction contained 6 bases not matched to a gene.

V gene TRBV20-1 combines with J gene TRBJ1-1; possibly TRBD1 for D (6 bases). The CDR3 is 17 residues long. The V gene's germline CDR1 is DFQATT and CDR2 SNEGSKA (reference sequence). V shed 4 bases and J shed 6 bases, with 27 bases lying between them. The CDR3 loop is CSATSFTGGGQKAEAFF. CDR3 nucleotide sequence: TGCAGTGCTACGTCCTTTACCGGGGGCGGACAGAAGGCTGAAGCTTTCTTT.

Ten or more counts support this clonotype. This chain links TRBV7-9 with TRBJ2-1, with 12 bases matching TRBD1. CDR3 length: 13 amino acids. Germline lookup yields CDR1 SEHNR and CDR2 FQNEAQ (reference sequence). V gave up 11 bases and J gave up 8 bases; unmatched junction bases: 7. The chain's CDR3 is CASRDRGLHEQFF. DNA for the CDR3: TGTGCCTCCAGGGACAGGGGGCTGCATGAGCAGTTCTTC.

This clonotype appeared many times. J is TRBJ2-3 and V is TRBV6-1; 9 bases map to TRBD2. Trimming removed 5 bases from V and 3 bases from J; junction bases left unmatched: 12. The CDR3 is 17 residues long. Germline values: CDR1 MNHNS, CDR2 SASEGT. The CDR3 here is CASSRGVTSGTTDTQYF. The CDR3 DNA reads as TGTGCCAGCAGTCGGGGGGTGACTAGCGGAACGACAGATACGCAGTATTTT.

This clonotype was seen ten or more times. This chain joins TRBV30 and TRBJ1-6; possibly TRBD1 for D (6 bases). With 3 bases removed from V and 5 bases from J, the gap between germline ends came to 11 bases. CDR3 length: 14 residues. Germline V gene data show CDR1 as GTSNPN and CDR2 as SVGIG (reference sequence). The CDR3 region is CAWSGQIDNSPLHF. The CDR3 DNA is TGTGCCTGGAGCGGACAGATAGATAATTCACCCCTCCACTTT.

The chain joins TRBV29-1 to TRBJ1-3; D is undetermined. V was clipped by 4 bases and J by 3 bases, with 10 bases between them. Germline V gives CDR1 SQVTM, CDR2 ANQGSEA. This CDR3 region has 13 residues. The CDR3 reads CSVGKGGGNTIYF. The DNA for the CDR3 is TGCAGCGTTGGCAAGGGTGGTGGAAACACCATATATTTT.

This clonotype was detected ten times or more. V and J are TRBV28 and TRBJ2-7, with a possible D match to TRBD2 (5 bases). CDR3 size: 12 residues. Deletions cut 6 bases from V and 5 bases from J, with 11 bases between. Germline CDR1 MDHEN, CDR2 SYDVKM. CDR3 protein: CASSGSENEQYF. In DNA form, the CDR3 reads TGTGCCAGCAGCGGTAGCGAGAACGAGCAGTACTTC.

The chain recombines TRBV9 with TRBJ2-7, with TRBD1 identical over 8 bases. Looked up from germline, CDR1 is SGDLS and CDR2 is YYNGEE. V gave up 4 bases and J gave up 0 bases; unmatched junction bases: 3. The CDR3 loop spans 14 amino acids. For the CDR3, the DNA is TGTGCCAGCAGCCGGACAGGGTTCTCCTACGAGCAGTACTTC. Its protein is CASSRTGFSYEQYF.

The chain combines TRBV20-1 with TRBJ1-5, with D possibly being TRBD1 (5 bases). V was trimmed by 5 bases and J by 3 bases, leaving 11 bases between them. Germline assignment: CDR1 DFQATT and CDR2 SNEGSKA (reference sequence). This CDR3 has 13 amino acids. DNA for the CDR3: TGCAGTGCTTCCCCGGGGCTCAATCAGCCCCAGCATTTT. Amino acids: CSASPGLNQPQHF.

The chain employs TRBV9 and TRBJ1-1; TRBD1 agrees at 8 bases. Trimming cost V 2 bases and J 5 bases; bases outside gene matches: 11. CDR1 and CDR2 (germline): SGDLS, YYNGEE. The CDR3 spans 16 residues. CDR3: CASSVNRTGFVTEAFF. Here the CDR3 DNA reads TGTGCCAGCAGCGTTAATCGGACAGGGTTTGTTACTGAAGCTTTCTTT.

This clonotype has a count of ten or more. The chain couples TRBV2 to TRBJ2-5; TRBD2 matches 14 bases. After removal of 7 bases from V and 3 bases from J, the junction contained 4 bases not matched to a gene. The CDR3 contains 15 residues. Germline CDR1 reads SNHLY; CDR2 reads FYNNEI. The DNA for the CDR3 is TGTGCCAGCATCCAGGGACTAGCGGGGGAAGAGACCCAGTACTTC. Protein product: CASIQGLAGEETQYF.

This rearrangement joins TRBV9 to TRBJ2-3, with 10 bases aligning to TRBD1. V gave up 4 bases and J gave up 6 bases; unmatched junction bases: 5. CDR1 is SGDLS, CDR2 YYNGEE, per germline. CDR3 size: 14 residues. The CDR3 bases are TGTGCCAGCAGCAGACAGGGGGCATCGGATACGCAGTATTTT. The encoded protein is CASSRQGASDTQYF.

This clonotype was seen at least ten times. CDR3 DNA: TGTGCCAGCAGTTTGGTTCGGACCGGGGAGCTGTTTTTT. It translates to CASSLVRTGELFF. The chain uses TRBV27 and TRBJ2-2; no clear D gene. Deletions cut 3 bases from V and 5 bases from J, with 7 bases between. The CDR3 has 13 residues. From germline, CDR1 is MNHEY and CDR2 SMNVEV (reference sequence).